The 10 T cell receptor beta chains below come from one sample, sequenced in a study of radiotherapy plus CTLA-4 blockade in lung cancer. Only in-frame clones appear in the TCRdb table, and some are missing; sequencing was by immunoSEQ multiplex PCR. Among about 90,000 clones listed, roughly 78% were seen once. This material consisted of peripheral blood, taken from a patient treated with radiotherapy plus ipilimumab. These receptors all come from a human donor with non-small cell lung cancer that progressed on radiotherapy plus ipilimumab.

This rearrangement joins TRBV9 to TRBJ2-7; 10 nucleotides agree with TRBD2. The CDR3 runs to 16 residues. Germline V gene sequence: CDR1 SGDLS, CDR2 YYNGEE. V shed 3 bases and J 5 bases; nucleotides not matched to a gene: 11. The CDR3 DNA reads TGTGCCAGCAGCGGGGGGGGGCTAGCGGGAGTCCACGAGCAGTACTTC. Protein: CASSGGGLAGVHEQYF.

The rearrangement links TRBV11-2 to TRBJ2-7; a weak D match, TRBD2 (7 bases). CDR1 is SGHAT, CDR2 FQNNGV, per germline. This CDR3 contains 14 residues. Deletions cut 4 bases from V and 5 bases from J, with 15 bases between. In DNA form, the CDR3 reads TGTGCCAGCAGCTACGGGGGGCGGTTAGACGAGCAGTACTTC. This encodes CASSYGGRLDEQYF. Looking up the rest from reference TRBV11-2 and TRBJ2-7 gives the full variable domain: EAGVAQSPRYKIIEKRQSVAFWCNPISGHATLYWYQQILGQGPKLLIQFQNNGVVDDSQLPKDRFSAERLKGVDSTLKIQPAKLEDSAVYLCASSYGGRLDEQYFGPGTRLTVT.

The chain recombines TRBV9 with TRBJ1-4; perhaps TRBD1 as D (5 bases). V lost 3 bases and J lost 5, with 14 bases in between. The CDR3 loop spans 15 amino acids. Per germline, CDR1 SGDLS and CDR2 YYNGEE. The CDR3 spells CASSASGTENEKLFF. In DNA, the CDR3 is TGTGCCAGCAGCGCCTCCGGGACGGAGAATGAAAAACTGTTTTTT. The full variable domain, with the rest looked up from reference TRBV9 and TRBJ1-4, is DSGVTQTPKHLITATGQRVTLRCSPRSGDLSVYWYQQSLDQGLQFLIQYYNGEERAKGNILERFSAQQFPDLHSELNLSSLELGDSALYFCASSASGTENEKLFFGSGTQLSVL.

The chain is built from TRBV10-3 and TRBJ2-5; D is perhaps TRBD2 (7 bases). V was pared by 2 bases and J by 1 base, with 8 bases between. This CDR3 region has 14 residues. Germline V gene lookup returns CDR1 ENHRY and CDR2 SYGVKD. In DNA, the CDR3 is TGTGCCATCAGTGAGGGGGGGGCCCAAGAGACCCAGTACTTC. Translating gives CAISEGGAQETQYF.

V is TRBV19 and J is TRBJ2-1; D gene unclear. This CDR3 spans 12 amino acids. The germline V gene has CDR1 LNHDA and CDR2 SQIVND (reference sequence). V was trimmed by 2 bases and J by 5 bases, leaving 4 bases between them. CDR3 loop: CASSIRDNEQFF. The CDR3 DNA sequence: TGTGCCAGTAGTATACGGGACAATGAGCAGTTCTTC.

The genes are TRBV27 and TRBJ2-5; maybe TRBD1 (6 bases). V gave up 6 bases and J gave up 5 bases, with 10 bases separating them. This CDR3 has 12 residues. The germline V gene encodes CDR1 MNHEY and CDR2 SMNVEV (reference sequence). The CDR3 DNA reads TGTGCCAGCAGGGACAGTGGCGAGACCCAGTACTTC. Translation: CASRDSGETQYF.

This clone was detected only once. The gene calls are TRBV11-2 and TRBJ2-5; unclear D gene. This CDR3 has 14 residues. V gave up 1 base and J gave up 3 bases, with 9 bases separating them. CDR1 and CDR2 from the germline V gene are SGHAT and FQNNGV. The CDR3 DNA reads TGTGCCAGCAGCTTAGTTACAGCCAAAGAGACCCAGTACTTC. Its protein product is CASSLVTAKETQYF.

This clone has just one count. The gene calls are TRBV27 and TRBJ1-2, with a possible D match to TRBD1 (5 bases). Germline values: CDR1 MNHEY, CDR2 SMNVEV (reference sequence). This CDR3 is built from 13 residues. Between the trimmed V and J ends, which lost 3 bases and 3 bases, there was a span of 8 bases. The CDR3 bases are TGTGCCAGCAGTTTGGGCAGGGACTATGGCTACACCTTC. Its protein product is CASSLGRDYGYTF.

The chain couples TRBV2 to TRBJ1-2, with D possibly matching TRBD1 (5 bases). Germline CDR1 and CDR2: SNHLY and FYNNEI. Trimming took 2 bases from V and 10 from J, leaving 23 bases between them. The CDR3 spans 16 residues. CDR3 sequence (DNA): TGTGCCAGCAGTGAATTTGAAGGGGCCACACACTTAGTCTACACCTTC. It is translated as CASSEFEGATHLVYTF.

This clone was seen a few times. This chain connects TRBV10-3 to TRBJ1-2, with TRBD1 matching 9 bases. CDR1 and CDR2 (germline): ENHRY, SYGVKD. The trim removed 11 bases at V and 6 bases at J, leaving 16 bases unmatched. This CDR3 has 15 residues. CDR3 region: CAHTAGTGKKHGYTF. Written as DNA, the CDR3 is TGTGCCCACACCGCCGGGACAGGGAAGAAGCATGGCTACACCTTC.